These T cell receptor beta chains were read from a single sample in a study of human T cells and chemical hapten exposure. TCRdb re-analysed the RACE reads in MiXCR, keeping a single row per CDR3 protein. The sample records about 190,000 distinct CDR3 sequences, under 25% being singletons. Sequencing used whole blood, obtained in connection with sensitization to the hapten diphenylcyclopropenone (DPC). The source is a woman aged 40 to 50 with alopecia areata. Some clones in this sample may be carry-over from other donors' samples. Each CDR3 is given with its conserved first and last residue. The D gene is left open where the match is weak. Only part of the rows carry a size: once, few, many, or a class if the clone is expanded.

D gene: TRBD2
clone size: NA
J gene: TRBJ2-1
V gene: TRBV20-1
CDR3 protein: CSADKVLAGVGNEQFF
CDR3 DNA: TGCAGTGCTGACAAAGTCCTAGCGGGAGTAGGCAATGAGCAGTTCTTC

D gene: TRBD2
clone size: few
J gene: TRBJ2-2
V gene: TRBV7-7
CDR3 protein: CASSPGGGTGELFF
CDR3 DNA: TGTGCTAGCAGTCCAGGCGGGGGCACCGGGGAGCTGTTTTTT

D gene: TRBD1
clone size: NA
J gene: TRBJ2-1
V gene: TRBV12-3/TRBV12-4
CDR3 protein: CASSLTTGGMNEQFF
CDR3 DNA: TGTGCCAGCAGTTTAACGACAGGGGGCATGAATGAGCAGTTCTTC

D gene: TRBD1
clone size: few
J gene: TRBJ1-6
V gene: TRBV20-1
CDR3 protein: CSAREGTGVGSPLHF
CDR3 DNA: TGCAGTGCTAGAGAGGGGACAGGGGTAGGATCACCCCTCCACTTT

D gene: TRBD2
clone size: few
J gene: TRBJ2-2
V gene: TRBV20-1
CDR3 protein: CSAPDPSGRAAGELFF
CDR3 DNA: TGCAGTGCCCCTGACCCTAGCGGGAGGGCCGCCGGGGAGCTGTTTTTT

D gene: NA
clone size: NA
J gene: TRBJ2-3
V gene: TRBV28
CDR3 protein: CASRPGTSTDTQYF
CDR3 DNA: TGTGCCAGCAGGCCCGGGACTAGCACAGATACGCAGTATTTT

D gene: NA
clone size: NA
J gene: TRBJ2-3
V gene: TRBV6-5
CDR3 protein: CASSYSQGGTDTQYF
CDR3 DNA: TGTGCCAGCAGTTATTCACAGGGAGGGACAGATACGCAGTATTTT

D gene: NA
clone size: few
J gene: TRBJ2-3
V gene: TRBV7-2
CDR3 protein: CASSGFTDTQYF
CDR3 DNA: TGTGCCAGCAGCGGCTTTACAGATACGCAGTATTTT

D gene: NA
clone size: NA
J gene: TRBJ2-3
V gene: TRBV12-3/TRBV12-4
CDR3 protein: CASSTGPSTDTQYF
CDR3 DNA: TGTGCCAGCTCTACAGGGCCTAGCACAGATACGCAGTATTTT

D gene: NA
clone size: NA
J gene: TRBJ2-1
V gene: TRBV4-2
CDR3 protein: CASSQDPLSYNEQFF
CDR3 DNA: TGTGCCAGCAGCCAAGATCCCCTAAGTTACAATGAGCAGTTCTTC

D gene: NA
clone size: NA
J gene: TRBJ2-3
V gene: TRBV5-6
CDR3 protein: CASSLASRYTDTQYF
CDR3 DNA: TGTGCCAGCAGCTTGGCTAGCAGATACACAGATACGCAGTATTTT

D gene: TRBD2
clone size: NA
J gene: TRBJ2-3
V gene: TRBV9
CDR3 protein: CASSAGTSVFSDTQYF
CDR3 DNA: TGTGCCAGCAGCGCCGGGACTAGCGTGTTTTCAGATACGCAGTATTTT

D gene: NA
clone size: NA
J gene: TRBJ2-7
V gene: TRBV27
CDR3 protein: CASSRPGTGYEQYF
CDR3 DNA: TGTGCCAGCAGTCGTCCTGGGACGGGCTACGAGCAGTACTTC

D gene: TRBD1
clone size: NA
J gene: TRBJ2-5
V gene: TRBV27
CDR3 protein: CASSLSRTGAQETQYF
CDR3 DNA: TGTGCCAGCAGTTTATCCAGGACAGGAGCCCAAGAGACCCAGTACTTC

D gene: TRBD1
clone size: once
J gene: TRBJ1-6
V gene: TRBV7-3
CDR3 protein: CASSLSGTGESPLHF
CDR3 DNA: TGTGCCAGCAGCTTATCCGGGACAGGGGAATCGCCCCTCCACTTT

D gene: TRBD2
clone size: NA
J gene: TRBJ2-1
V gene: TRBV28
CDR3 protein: CASRRTSGTQRSSYNEQFF
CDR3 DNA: TGTGCCAGCAGACGGACTAGCGGGACCCAACGGAGCTCCTACAATGAGCAGTTCTTC

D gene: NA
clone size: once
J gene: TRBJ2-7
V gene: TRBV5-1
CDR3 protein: CASSQDVAPKEQYF
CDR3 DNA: TGCGCCAGCAGCCAGGACGTAGCCCCAAAGGAGCAGTACTTC

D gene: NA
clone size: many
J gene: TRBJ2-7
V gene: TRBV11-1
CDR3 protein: CASSLTLSYEQYF
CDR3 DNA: TGTGCCAGCAGCTTAACACTTTCCTACGAGCAGTACTTC

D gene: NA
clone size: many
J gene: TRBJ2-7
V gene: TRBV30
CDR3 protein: CAGRQLLTYEQYF
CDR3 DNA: TGTGCCGGTAGACAGCTCCTGACCTACGAGCAGTACTTC

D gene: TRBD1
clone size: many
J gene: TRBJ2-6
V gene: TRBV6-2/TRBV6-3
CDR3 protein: CASSYGTGLYSGANVLTF
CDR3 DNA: TGTGCCAGCAGTTATGGGACAGGGCTTTACTCTGGGGCCAACGTCCTGACTTTC

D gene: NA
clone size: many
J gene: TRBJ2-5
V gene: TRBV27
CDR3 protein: CASSYGPQETQYF
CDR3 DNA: TGTGCCAGCAGTTATGGCCCTCAAGAGACCCAGTACTTC

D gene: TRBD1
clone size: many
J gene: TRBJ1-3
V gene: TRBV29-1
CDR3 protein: CSALGQGSGNTIYF
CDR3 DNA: TGCAGCGCGCTGGGACAGGGGTCCGGAAACACCATATATTTT

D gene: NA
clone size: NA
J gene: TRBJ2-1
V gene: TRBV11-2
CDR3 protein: CASGAGLSNEQFF
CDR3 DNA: TGTGCCAGTGGGGCGGGATTATCGAATGAGCAGTTCTTC

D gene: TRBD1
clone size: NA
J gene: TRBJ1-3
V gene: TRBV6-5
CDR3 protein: CASSARDRATGNTIYF
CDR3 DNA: TGTGCCAGCAGTGCCCGCGACAGGGCAACGGGAAACACCATATATTTT

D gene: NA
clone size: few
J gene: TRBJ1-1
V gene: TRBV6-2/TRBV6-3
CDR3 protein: CASSWKGPNTEAFF
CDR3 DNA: TGTGCCAGCAGTTGGAAGGGCCCAAACACTGAAGCTTTCTTT

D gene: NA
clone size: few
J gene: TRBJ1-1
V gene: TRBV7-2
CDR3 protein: CASSFKATTEAFF
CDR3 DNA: TGTGCCAGCAGCTTTAAGGCTACCACTGAAGCTTTCTTT

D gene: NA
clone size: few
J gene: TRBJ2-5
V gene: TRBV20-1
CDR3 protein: CSARDPEKETQYF
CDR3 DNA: TGCAGTGCTAGAGATCCGGAGAAAGAGACCCAGTACTTC

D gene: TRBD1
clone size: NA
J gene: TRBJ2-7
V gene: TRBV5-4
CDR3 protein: CASSLSRTGDEQYF
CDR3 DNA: TGTGCCAGCAGCTTGTCCCGGACAGGGGACGAGCAGTACTTC

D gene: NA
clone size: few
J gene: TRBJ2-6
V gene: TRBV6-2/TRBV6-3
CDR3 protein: CASRGGSWPGANVLTF
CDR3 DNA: TGTGCCAGCAGGGGCGGGTCTTGGCCCGGGGCCAACGTCCTGACTTTC

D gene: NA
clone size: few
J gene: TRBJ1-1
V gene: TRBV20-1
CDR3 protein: CSARLPGEGAFF
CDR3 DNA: TGCAGTGCTAGGCTCCCTGGCGAGGGAGCTTTCTTT

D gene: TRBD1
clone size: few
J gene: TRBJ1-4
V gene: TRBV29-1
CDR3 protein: CSVGGGAPNEKLFF
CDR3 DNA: TGCAGCGTTGGAGGGGGCGCGCCTAATGAAAAACTGTTTTTT

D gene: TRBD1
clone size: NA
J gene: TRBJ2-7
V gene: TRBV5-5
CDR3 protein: CASSTTGGGYEQYF
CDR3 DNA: TGTGCCAGCAGCACGACAGGGGGCGGGTACGAGCAGTACTTC

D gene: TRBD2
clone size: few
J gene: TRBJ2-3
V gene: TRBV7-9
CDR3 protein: CASSLGTSRTDTQYF
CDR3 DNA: TGTGCCAGCAGCTTAGGGACTAGCAGGACAGATACGCAGTATTTT

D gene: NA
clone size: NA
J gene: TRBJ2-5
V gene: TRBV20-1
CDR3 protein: CSAGTGWETQYF
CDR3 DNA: TGCAGTGCCGGAACAGGGTGGGAGACCCAGTACTTC